The source of this T cell receptor (beta chain) is a study of blood T cell repertoires in COVID-19. Per germline, CDR1 KGHDR and CDR2 SFDVKD. V shed 6 bases, J shed 5 bases, and the junction held 10 bases outside the gene matches. This CDR3 has 15 residues. Data came from immunoSEQ multiplex PCR; TCRdb stores just in-frame clones and leaves some out. Of approximately 130,000 clones listed, about 76% are singletons. This TCR was recovered from an elderly man with acute or convalescent COVID-19. Material: peripheral blood. The chain is built from TRBV24-1 and TRBJ2-5; TRBD1 aligns across 8 bases. This CDR3 is CATSNDRGPSETQYF. CDR3 coding DNA: TGTGCCACCAGTAACGACAGGGGACCAAGTGAGACCCAGTACTTC.